This T cell receptor beta chain came from a study of T-cell reconstitution after alpha-beta-depleted transplantation in children. As it was prepared, the TCRbeta library received unique molecular identifiers. TCRdb recomputed calls from the PCR reads with MiXCR, one row per CDR3 protein. The data show approximately 980,000 distinct CDR3 sequences, with roughly 29% seen just once and approximately 30% held by the top ten. Comments on this clonotype: What it recognizes is unknown.

Study conclusions and caveats: Surviving recipient T cells and thymic progenitors underlay high day-60 TCRbeta diversity in some patients. T cells produced anew were the main source of T-cell counts and diversity one year after transplant. Expanded graft clones, several hundred of them, were reportedly the source of alpha-beta T cells about two months after transplant.

V was trimmed by 5 bases and J by 2 bases, leaving 20 bases between them. Germline lookup yields CDR1 SGHVS and CDR2 FQNEAQ. CDR3 length: 17 amino acids. Material: PBMCs, mostly from graft donor cells, obtained 360 days after TCRalphabeta/CD19-depleted stem cell transplant. The receptor comes from a boy under two years old who had a stem cell transplant for SCID, so the T cells may come from the graft donor. The chain is built from TRBV7-8 and TRBJ2-3; D might be TRBD2 (7 bases). The CDR3: CASSTSQPRGATDTQYF. Written as DNA, the CDR3 is TGTGCCAGCAGCACATCGCAACCCCGGGGGGCCACAGATACGCAGTATTTT.